This TCR beta chain was identified during a study of blood T cell repertoires in COVID-19. The J segment lost 2 bases and the V segment lost 4 bases, leaving 6 bases of the junction unmatched. Per the germline V gene, CDR1 is SGHRS and CDR2 is YFSETQ. CDR3 size: 15 residues. The assay was immunoSEQ multiplex PCR, and TCRdb's table has in-frame clones only and misses some. The top ten clones hold roughly 1% of a sample with around 150,000 clones, about 88% of them seen once. The sequence came from a middle-aged man with acute or convalescent COVID-19. The sample was peripheral blood. The V call is TRBV5-1, the J call TRBJ2-1, with 7 bases matching TRBD1. The CDR3 region is CASSGQGTAYNEQFF. The CDR3 nucleotides are TGCGCCAGCAGCGGTCAGGGGACAGCCTACAATGAGCAGTTCTTC.